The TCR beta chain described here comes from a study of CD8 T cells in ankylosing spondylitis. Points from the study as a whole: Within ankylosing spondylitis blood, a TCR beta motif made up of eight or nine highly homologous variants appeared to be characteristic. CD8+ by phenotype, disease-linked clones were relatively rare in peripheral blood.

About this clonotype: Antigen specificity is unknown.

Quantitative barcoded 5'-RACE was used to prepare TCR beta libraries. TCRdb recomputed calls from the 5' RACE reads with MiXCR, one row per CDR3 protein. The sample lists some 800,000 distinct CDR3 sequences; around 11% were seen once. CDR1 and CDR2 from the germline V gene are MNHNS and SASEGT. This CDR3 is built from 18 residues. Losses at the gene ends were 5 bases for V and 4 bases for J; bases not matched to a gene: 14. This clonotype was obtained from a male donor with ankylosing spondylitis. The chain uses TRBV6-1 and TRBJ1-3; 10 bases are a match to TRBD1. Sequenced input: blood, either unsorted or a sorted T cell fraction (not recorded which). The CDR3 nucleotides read TGTGCCAGCAGTCGCCGGGACAGGGGCCTTAGGGGCGGAAACACCATATATTTT. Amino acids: CASSRRDRGLRGGNTIYF.